This record looks at one T cell receptor beta chain sequence and its context. Germline CDR1 is SGHNT and CDR2 is YYREEE (reference sequence). The V and J ends lost 6 bases and 5 bases, in that order; junction bases with no gene match: 21. The CDR3 is 19 amino acids. Profiling relied on immunoSEQ multiplex PCR, and the TCRdb table lists in-frame clones only, not all of them. The table has 65,000 to 80,000 clones, 85% to 95% seen once. These data are taken from a study of technical replicates of blood from a few donors. Sequenced input: T cells isolated from PBMCs. This TCR was sampled from a human donor in good health. The V gene is TRBV5-4, the J gene TRBJ2-3, with TRBD2 matching over 10 bases. The CDR3 DNA is TGTGCCAGCACGGACGGTGGACCCTTTAGCGGGAGGATAGGAGATACGCAGTATTTT. Its translation is CASTDGGPFSGRIGDTQYF.